This T cell receptor beta chain was recovered during a study of blood T cell repertoires in COVID-19. In this sample, this clone turned up once. With 4 bases clipped from V and 5 bases from J, the junction kept 5 bases outside the gene matches. This CDR3 spans 14 amino acids. Per the germline V gene, CDR1 is SNHLY and CDR2 is FYNNEI. The method was immunoSEQ multiplex PCR; TCRdb's version includes in-frame clones alone and lacks a portion of them. Of 15,000 to 20,000 clones in the sample, 87% were seen once. The clonotype was recovered from a human donor in a cohort sampled during active COVID-19. Sequencing was performed on peripheral blood. J is TRBJ2-5 and V is TRBV2, with TRBD2 identical over 9 bases. The CDR3, as DNA: TGTGCCAGCAGTGGTACGACTAGCGGTGAGACCCAGTACTTC. Translation: CASSGTTSGETQYF.